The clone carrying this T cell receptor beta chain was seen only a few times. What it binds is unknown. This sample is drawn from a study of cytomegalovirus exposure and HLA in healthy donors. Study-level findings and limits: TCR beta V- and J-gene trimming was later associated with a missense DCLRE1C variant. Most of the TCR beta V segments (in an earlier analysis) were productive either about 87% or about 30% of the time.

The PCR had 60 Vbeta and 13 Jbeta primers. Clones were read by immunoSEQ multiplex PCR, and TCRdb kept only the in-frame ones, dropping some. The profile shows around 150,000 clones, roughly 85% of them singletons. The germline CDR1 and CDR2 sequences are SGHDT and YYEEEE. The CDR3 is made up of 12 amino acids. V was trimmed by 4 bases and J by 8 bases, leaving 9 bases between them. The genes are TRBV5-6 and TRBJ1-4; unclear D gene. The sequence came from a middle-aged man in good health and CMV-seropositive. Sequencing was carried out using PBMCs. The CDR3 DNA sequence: TGTGCCAGCAGCAGCACAGAGGAAAAACTGTTTTTT. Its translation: CASSSTEEKLFF.